This T cell receptor (beta chain) is from a study of OX40 agonist ivuxolimab in advanced cancers. CDR3 size: 12 residues. Per the germline V gene, CDR1 is SEHNR and CDR2 is FQNEAQ (reference sequence). V lost 8 bases and J 1 base, leaving 8 bases between the germline ends. The data were produced by immunoSEQ multiplex PCR, yet TCRdb's version contains in-frame clones alone and is incomplete. Of roughly 48,000 clones listed, about 90% are singletons. The sequences come from CD4+ or CD8+ T cells sorted from blood, collected in a trial of the OX40 agonist ivuxolimab. The rearrangement joins TRBV7-9 to TRBJ1-1; D is uncertain. This receptor was identified in an adult with an advanced solid tumor such as melanoma, head and neck, liver or kidney cancer. The CDR3: CASESENTEAFF. CDR3 sequence (DNA): TGTGCCAGCGAATCAGAGAACACTGAAGCTTTCTTT.